This T cell receptor (beta chain) was retrieved from a study of T cell responses to AZD1222 COVID-19 vaccine. Points from the study as a whole: Donors were mostly white British, more females; clonal diversity possibly underestimated.

The CDR3 runs to 15 residues. J lost 2 bases, V lost 5 bases, and 5 bases had no gene match. Looked up from germline, CDR1 is MDHEN and CDR2 is SYDVKM. The table came from immunoSEQ multiplex PCR; TCRdb's copy has only in-frame clones and leaves some out. The table has roughly 170,000 clones, approximately 86% seen once. About this clone: Its specificity is unknown.

V gene TRBV28 combines with J gene TRBJ1-3, with TRBD1 matching over 8 bases. The source of this sequence is an adult in good health. The sequencing here drew on peripheral blood, taken on day 0 of AZD1222 vaccination. The CDR3 DNA sequence: TGTGCCAGCAGTCGACAGGGGTTTGCTGGAAACACCATATATTTT. Amino acids: CASSRQGFAGNTIYF.